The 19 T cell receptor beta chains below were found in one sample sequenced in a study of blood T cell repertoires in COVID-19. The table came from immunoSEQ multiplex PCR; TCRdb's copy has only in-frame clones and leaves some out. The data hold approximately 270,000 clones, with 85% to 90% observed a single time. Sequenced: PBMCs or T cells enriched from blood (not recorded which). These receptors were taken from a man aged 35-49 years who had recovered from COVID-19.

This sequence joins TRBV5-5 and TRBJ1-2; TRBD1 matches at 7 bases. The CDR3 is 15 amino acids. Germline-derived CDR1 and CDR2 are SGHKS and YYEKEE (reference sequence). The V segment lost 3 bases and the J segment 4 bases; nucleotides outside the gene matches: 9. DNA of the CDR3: TGTGCCAGCAGCTACCTGATGACAGGGCGCTATGGCTACACCTTC. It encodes CASSYLMTGRYGYTF.

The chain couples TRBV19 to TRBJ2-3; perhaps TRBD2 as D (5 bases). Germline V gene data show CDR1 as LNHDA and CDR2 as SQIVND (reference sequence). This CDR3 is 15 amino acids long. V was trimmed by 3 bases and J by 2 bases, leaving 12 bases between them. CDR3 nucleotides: TGTGCCAGTAGTATCACCGGGATAGCCACAGATACGCAGTATTTT. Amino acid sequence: CASSITGIATDTQYF.

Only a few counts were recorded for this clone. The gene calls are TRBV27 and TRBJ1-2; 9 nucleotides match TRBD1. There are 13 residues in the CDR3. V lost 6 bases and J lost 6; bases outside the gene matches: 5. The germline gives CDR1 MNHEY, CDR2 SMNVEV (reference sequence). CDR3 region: CASSITGGDGYTF. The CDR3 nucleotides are TGTGCCAGCAGCATCACAGGGGGCGATGGCTACACCTTC.

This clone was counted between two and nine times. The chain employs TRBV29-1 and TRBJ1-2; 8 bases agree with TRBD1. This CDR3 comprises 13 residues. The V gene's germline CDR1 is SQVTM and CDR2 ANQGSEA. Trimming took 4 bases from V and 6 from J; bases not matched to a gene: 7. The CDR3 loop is CSVGDRGPDGYTF. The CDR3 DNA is TGCAGCGTTGGTGACAGGGGACCGGATGGCTACACCTTC.

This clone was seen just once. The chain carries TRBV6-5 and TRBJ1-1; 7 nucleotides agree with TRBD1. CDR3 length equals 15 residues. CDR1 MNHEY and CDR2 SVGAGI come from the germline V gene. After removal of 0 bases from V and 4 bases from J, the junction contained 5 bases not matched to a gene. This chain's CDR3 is CASSYSTGSTTEAFF. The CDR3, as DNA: TGTGCCAGCAGTTACTCGACAGGGTCTACCACTGAAGCTTTCTTT.

The DNA of the CDR3 is TGTGCCAGCAGCTTGGCAGCAGGGCCCTATGGCTACACCTTC. Translated, it gives CASSLAAGPYGYTF. This rearrangement joins TRBV5-8 to TRBJ1-2; D possibly corresponds to TRBD1 (5 bases). V shed 0 bases and J shed 4 bases, with 10 bases lying between them. CDR1 is SGHTS and CDR2 is YDEGEE in the germline V gene. The CDR3 length is 14 residues.

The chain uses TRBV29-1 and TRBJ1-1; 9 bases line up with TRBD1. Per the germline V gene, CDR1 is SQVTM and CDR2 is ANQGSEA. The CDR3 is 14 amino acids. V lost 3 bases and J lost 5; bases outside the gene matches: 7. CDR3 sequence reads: CSVDSGTGRTEAFF. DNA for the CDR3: TGCAGCGTTGACTCCGGGACAGGGCGGACTGAAGCTTTCTTT. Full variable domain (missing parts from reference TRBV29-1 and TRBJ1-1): SAVISQKPSRDICQRGTSLTIQCQVDSQVTMMFWYRQQPGQSLTLIATANQGSEATYESGFVIDKFPISRPNLTFSTLTVSNMSPEDSSIYLCSVDSGTGRTEAFFGQGTRLTVV.

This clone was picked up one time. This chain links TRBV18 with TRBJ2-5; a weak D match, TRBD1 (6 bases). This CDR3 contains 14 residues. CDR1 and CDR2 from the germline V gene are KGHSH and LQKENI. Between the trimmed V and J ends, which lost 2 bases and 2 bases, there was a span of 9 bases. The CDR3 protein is CASSPAGQQETQYF. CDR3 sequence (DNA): TGTGCCAGCTCACCAGCAGGACAGCAAGAGACCCAGTACTTC.

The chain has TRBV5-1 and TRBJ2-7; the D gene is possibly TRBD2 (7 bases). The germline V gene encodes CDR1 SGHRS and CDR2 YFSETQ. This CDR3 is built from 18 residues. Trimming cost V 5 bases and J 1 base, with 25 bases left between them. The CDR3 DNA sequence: TGCGCCAGCAGTTCTAGGCCCGTCGGCGGGGGCCTTTCCTACGAGCAGTACTTC. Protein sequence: CASSSRPVGGGLSYEQYF.

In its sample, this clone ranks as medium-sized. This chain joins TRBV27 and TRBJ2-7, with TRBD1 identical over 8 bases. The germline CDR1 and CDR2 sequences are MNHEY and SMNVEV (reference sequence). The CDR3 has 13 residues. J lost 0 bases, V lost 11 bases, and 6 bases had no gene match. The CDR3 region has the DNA TGTGCCTCGGGGGACAGGTTCTCCTACGAGCAGTACTTC. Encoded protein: CASGDRFSYEQYF.

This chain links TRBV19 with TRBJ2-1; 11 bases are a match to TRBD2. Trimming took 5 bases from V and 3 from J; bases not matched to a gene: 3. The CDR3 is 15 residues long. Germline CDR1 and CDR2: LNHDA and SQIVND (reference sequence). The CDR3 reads CASSLGLAVYNEQFF. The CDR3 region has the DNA TGTGCCAGTAGTTTGGGACTAGCGGTCTACAATGAGCAGTTCTTC.

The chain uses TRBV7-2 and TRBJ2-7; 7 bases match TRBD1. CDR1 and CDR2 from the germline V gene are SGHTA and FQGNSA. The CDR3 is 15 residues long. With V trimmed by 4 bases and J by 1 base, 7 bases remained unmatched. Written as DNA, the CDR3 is TGTGCCAGCAGCTCCTCACAGGGGCCTTCCTACGAGCAGTACTTC. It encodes CASSSSQGPSYEQYF.

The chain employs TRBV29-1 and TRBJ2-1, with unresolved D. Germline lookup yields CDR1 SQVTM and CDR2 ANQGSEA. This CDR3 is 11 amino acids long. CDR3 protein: CSSPVLNEQFF. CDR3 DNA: TGCTCGAGCCCGGTCCTTAATGAGCAGTTCTTC.

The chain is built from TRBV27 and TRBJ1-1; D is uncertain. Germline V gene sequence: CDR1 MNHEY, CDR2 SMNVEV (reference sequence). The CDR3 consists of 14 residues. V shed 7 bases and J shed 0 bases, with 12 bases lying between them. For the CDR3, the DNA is TGTGCCAGCATTCCGAGGGAGATGAACACTGAAGCTTTCTTT. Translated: CASIPREMNTEAFF.

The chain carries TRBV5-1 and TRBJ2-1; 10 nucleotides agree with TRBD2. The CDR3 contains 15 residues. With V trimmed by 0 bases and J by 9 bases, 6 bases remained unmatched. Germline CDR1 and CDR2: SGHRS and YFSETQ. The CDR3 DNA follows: TGCGCCAGCAGCTTGGGGCTAGCGGGAGCGGGTGAGCAGTTCTTC. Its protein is CASSLGLAGAGEQFF.

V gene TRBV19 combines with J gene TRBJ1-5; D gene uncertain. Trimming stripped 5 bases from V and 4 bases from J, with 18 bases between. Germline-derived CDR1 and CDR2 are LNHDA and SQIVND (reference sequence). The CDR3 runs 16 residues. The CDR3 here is CASSLPPEDWNQPQHF. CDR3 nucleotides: TGTGCCAGTAGTCTACCCCCGGAGGACTGGAATCAGCCCCAGCATTTT.

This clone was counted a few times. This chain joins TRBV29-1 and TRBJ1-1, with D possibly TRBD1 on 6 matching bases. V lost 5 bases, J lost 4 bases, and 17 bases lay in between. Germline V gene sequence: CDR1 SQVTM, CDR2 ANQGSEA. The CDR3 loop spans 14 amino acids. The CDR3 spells CSVRVSGAGTEAFF. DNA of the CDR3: TGCAGCGTTCGCGTTTCAGGGGCTGGCACTGAAGCTTTCTTT.

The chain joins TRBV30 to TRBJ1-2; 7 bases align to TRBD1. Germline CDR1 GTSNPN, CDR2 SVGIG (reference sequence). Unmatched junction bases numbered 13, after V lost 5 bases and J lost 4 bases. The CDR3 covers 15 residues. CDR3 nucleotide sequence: TGTGCCTGGGTTGCAGGGCAGGGGGATGGCTATGGCTACACCTTC. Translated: CAWVAGQGDGYGYTF.

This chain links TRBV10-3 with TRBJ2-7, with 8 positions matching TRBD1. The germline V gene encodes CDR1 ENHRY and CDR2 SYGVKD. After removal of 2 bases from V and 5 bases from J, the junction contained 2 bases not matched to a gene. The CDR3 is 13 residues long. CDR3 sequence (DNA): TGTGCCATCAGTGAGGGACAGGGTGACGAGCAGTACTTC. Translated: CAISEGQGDEQYF.